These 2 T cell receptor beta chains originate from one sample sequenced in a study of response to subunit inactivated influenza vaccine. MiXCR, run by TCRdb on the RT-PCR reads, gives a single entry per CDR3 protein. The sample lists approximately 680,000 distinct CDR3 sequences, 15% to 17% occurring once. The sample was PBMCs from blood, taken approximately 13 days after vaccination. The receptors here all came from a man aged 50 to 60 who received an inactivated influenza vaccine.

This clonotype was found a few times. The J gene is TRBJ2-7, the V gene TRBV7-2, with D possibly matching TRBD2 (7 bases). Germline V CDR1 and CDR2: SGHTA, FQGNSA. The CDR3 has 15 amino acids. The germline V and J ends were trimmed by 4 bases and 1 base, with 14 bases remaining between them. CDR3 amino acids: CASSSTGGLSYEQYF. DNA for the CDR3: TGTGCCAGCAGCTCTACCGGGGGGCTTTCCTACGAGCAGTACTTC. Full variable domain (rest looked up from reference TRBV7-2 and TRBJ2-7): GAGVSQSPSNKVTEKGKDVELRCDPISGHTALYWYRQSLGQGLEFLIYFQGNSAPDKSGLPSDRFSAERTGGSVSTLTIQRTQQEDSAVYLCASSSTGGLSYEQYFGPGTRLTVT.

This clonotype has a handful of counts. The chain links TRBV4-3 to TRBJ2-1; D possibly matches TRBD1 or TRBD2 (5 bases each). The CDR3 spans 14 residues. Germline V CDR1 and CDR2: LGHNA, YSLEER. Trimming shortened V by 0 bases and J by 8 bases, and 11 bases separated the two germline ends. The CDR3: CASSQEVGVDEQFF. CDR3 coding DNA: TGCGCCAGCAGCCAAGAAGTGGGGGTCGATGAGCAGTTCTTC.